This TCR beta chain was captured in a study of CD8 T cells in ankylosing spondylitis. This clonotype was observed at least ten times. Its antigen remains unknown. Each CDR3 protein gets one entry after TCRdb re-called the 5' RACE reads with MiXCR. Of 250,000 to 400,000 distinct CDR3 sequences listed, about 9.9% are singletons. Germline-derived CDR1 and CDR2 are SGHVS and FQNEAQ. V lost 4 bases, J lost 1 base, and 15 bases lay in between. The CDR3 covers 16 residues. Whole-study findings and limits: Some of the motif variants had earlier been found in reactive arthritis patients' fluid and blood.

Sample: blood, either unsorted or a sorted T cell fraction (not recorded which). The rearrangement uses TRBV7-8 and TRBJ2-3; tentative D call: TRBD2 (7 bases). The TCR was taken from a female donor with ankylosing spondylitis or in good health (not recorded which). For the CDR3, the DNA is TGTGCCAGCAGCTCAAGGGGGGGGTTTGGCACAGATACGCAGTATTTT. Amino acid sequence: CASSSRGGFGTDTQYF.